The present T cell receptor (beta chain) was sequenced within a study of OX40 agonist ivuxolimab in advanced cancers. About the study as a whole: Ivuxolimab, which targeted the costimulatory receptor OX40 (CD134), was an agonistic, fully human IgG2 monoclonal antibody. Intravenous ivuxolimab was administered to patients every 2 weeks at six dose levels: 0.01, 0.1, 0.3, 1.5, 3 and 10 mg/kg. Of the approximately 54 patients in dose escalation, about 20 had hepatocellular carcinoma, some 15 had melanoma, 9 had renal cell carcinoma and 9 had head and neck cancer. In the dose-escalation cohort, roughly 80% of patients were male, and the mean age was approximately 60 years, with a range of roughly 20 to 79. Patients were allowed to have had prior anti-PD-1, anti-PD-L1 or anti-CTLA-4 therapy, and 40% to 45% of the dose-escalation patients had previously received checkpoint inhibitors. Partial responses occurred in three dose-escalation patients: two with cutaneous melanoma and one with hepatocellular carcinoma. Peripheral TCRbeta sequencing aimed to test whether ivuxolimab altered TCR sequence diversity and caused clonal T-cell expansion. The paper reports the monotherapy dose-escalation portion (N of about 54 patients) of the phase I ivuxolimab trial.

A note on this clone: It has no known antigen specificity. The record has no base qualities; no much larger clone is one base away.

Patients with a history of autoimmune disease or receiving systemic immunosuppression were excluded from the trial. Peripheral blood for TCR sequencing was collected from all dose cohorts at baseline, on cycle 4 day 1, and on cycle 7 day 1. Samples were obtained from an open-label, multicenter, first-in-human phase I dose-escalation trial of ivuxolimab. Adults with locally advanced or metastatic melanoma, renal cell, hepatocellular, or head and neck squamous cell carcinoma were enrolled in the trial. Before TCR sequencing, CD4+ and CD8+ T cells were separately sorted from peripheral blood. What the authors observed across the whole study: Antigen specificity was not determined for the clonally expanded peripheral T cells. In partial responders in the 0.1-3.0 mg/kg groups, normalized peripheral clonal expansion was found to be among the lowest, especially among CD8+ T cells. Low levels of normalized T-cell clonal expansion were also seen in some patients who did not respond. At doses of 0.1 to 3.0 mg/kg, clonal expansion of both CD4+ and CD8+ T cells in blood was seen between baseline and week 6. After ivuxolimab, expanded clones were on average more numerous among CD8+ T cells than among CD4+ T cells.

For sequencing of the TCRbeta CDR3 region, genomic DNA was extracted from the sorted cells. The immunoSEQ Assay was used for sequencing of TCRbeta CDR3 regions. Drawn from immuneACCESS, this table holds only the in-frame rearrangements with V and J called that TCRdb kept. Clones are partly lost; checked studies trace under half to an unresolved V gene and leave the rest unexplained. Present in this sample are just under 65,000 clones, 80% to 90% of which were seen just once. The ten largest clones add up to roughly a tenth of the sample. Measured from the cysteine to the phenylalanine, the CDR3 is 16 residues long. CDR3 DNA only is kept here, 48 bases in frame from base 1. Germline trimming amounts to 4 bases on V and 4 bases on J, with 9 as the count of junction bases outside the gene matches. Looking up the germline V gene (reference sequence) yields CDR1 MNHEY and CDR2 SMNVEV.

The chain uses TRBV27 and TRBJ1-4; 7 bases in the middle match TRBD1. The specimen was CD4+ or CD8+ T cells sorted from blood, collected in a trial of the OX40 agonist ivuxolimab. This clonotype was obtained from an adult with an advanced solid tumor such as melanoma, head and neck, liver or kidney cancer. The DNA sequence is TGTGCCAGCAGTTCGATCCAGGGACAGCGTAATGAAAAACTGTTTTTT. Translated, this is CASSSIQGQRNEKLFF.